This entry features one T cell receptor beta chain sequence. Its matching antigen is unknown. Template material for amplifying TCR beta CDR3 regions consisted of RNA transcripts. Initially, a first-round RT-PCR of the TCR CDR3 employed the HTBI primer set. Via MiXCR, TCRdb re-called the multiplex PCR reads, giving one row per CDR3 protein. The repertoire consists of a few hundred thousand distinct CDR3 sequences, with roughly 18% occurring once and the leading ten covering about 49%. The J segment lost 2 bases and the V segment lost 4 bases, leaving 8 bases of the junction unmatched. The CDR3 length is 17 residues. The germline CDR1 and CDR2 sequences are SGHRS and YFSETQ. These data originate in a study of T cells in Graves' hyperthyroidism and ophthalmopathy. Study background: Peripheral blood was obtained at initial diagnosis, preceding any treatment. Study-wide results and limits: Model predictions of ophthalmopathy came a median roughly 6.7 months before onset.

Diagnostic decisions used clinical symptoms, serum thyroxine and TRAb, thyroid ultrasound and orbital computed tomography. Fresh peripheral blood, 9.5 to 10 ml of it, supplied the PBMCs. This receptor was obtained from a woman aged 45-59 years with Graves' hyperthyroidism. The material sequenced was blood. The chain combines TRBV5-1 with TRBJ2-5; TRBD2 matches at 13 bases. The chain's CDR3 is CASSLRLAGGFQETQYF. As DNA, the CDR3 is TGCGCCAGCAGCCTGCGACTAGCGGGAGGCTTTCAAGAGACCCAGTACTTC.